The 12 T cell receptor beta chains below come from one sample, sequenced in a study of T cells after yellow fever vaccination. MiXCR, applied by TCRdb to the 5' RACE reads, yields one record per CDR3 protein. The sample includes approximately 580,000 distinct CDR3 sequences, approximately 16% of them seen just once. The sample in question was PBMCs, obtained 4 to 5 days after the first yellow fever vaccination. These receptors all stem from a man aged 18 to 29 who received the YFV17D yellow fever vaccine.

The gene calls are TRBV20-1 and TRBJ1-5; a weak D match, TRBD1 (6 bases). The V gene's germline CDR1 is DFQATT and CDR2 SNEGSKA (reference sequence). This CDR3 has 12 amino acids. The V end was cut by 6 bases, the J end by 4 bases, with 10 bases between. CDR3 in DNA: TGCAGTGCAACCGACAGGAATCAGCCCCAGCATTTT. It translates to CSATDRNQPQHF.

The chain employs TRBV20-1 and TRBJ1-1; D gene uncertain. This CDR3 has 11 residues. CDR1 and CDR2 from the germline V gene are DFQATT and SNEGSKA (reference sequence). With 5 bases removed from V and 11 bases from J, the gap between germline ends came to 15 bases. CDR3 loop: CSAPLPNRAFF. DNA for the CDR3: TGCAGTGCTCCGCTACCCAATCGCGCTTTCTTT.

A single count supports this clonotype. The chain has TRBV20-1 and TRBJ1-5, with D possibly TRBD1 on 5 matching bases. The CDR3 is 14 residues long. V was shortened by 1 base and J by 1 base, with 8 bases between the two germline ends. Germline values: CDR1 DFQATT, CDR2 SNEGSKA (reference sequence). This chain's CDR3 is CSARVPGSNQPQHF. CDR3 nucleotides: TGCAGTGCTAGAGTTCCAGGGAGCAATCAGCCCCAGCATTTT.

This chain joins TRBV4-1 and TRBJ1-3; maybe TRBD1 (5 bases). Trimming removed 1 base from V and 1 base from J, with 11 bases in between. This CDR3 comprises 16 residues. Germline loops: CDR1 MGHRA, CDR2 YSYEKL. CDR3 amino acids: CASSQGGVGSGNTIYF. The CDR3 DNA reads TGCGCCAGCAGCCAAGGGGGCGTGGGTTCTGGAAACACCATATATTTT.

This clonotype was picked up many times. Here the CDR3 reads CAISESSNTGELFF. The CDR3 DNA reads TGTGCCATCAGTGAGTCGAGCAACACCGGGGAGCTGTTTTTT. The rearrangement links TRBV10-3 to TRBJ2-2; the D is unclear. The V end was cut by 0 bases, the J end by 2 bases, with 4 bases between. Per germline, CDR1 ENHRY and CDR2 SYGVKD. The CDR3 consists of 14 residues.

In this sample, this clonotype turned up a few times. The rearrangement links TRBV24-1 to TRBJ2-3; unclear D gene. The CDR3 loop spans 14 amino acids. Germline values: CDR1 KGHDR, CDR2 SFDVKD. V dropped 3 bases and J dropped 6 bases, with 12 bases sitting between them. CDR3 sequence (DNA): TGTGCCACCAGTGATAAAGAGTGGTTGGATACGCAGTATTTT. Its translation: CATSDKEWLDTQYF.

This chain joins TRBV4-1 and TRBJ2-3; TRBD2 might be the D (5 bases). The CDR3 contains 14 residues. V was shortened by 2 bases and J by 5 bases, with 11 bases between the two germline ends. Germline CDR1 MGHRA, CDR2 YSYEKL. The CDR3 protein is CASSQSGLQDTQYF. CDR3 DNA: TGCGCCAGCAGCCAATCCGGACTGCAAGATACGCAGTATTTT.

For the CDR3, the DNA is TGCGCCACCACTAAGCTGCCGGGACATCGCTCCTACGAGCAGTACGTC. It yields the protein CATTKLPGHRSYEQYV. The V gene is TRBV5-1, the J gene TRBJ2-7, with TRBD1 as a possible D gene (6 bases). The CDR3 consists of 16 residues. Germline CDR1 SGHRS, CDR2 YFSETQ. Trimming shortened V by 9 bases and J by 0 bases, and 22 bases separated the two germline ends.

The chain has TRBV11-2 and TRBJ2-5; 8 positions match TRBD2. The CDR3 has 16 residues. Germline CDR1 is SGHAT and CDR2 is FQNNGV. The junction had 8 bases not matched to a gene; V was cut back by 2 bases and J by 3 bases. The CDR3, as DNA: TGTGCCAGCAGCTTAAATCTGGGAGCGGGGGAAGAGACCCAGTACTTC. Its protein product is CASSLNLGAGEETQYF. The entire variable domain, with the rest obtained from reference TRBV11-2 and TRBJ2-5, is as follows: EAGVAQSPRYKIIEKRQSVAFWCNPISGHATLYWYQQILGQGPKLLIQFQNNGVVDDSQLPKDRFSAERLKGVDSTLKIQPAKLEDSAVYLCASSLNLGAGEETQYFGPGTRLLVL.

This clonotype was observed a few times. CDR3 region: CASSPQGAPSANYGYTF. The CDR3 nucleotides read TGCGCCAGCAGCCCCCAGGGGGCCCCCTCAGCTAACTATGGCTACACCTTC. The chain uses TRBV4-1 and TRBJ1-2; TRBD1 matches 8 bases. The CDR3 consists of 17 residues. V gave up 4 bases and J gave up 0 bases; unmatched junction bases: 10. Germline V lookup: CDR1 MGHRA, CDR2 YSYEKL.

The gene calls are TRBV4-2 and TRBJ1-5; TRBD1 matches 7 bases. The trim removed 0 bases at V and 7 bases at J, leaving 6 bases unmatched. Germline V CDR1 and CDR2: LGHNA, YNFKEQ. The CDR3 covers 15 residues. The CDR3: CASSQDEGGGQPQHF. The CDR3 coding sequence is TGTGCCAGCAGCCAAGATGAGGGAGGGGGCCAGCCCCAGCATTTT.

The CDR3, as DNA: TGTGCCAGCAGCCCCCCGCTAGCCTACAATGAGCAGTTCTTC. Its protein is CASSPPLAYNEQFF. The rearrangement links TRBV7-2 to TRBJ2-1; D is uncertain. Germline-derived CDR1 and CDR2 are SGHTA and FQGNSA. This CDR3 spans 14 amino acids. Trimming cost V 5 bases and J 2 bases, with 10 bases left between them.